These 18 T cell receptor beta chains came from one sample sequenced in a study of CD8 T cells in Susac syndrome. The RNA, 0.5 to 1 ug, was put through reverse transcription using random hexamers. MiXCR was run by TCRdb on the immunoSEQ multiplex PCR reads, yielding one entry per CDR3 protein. The data contain some 300,000 distinct CDR3 sequences, over 75% of them singletons. Material: CD8+ T cells from PBMCs. The receptors come from a human donor with multiple sclerosis.

V and J are TRBV6-5 and TRBJ1-3; a possible D gene is TRBD1 (6 bases). The V end lost 0 bases, the J end lost 2 bases, and 14 bases lay between the germline ends. This CDR3 has 17 residues. Germline-derived CDR1 and CDR2 are MNHEY and SVGAGI. The CDR3 here is CASSYSRGTPTGNTIYF. The CDR3 DNA follows: TGTGCCAGCAGTTACTCGAGGGGGACACCGACTGGAAACACCATATATTTT.

The chain employs TRBV7-9 and TRBJ2-5; 10 nucleotides match TRBD2. The CDR3 has 17 amino acids. The J segment lost 2 bases and the V segment lost 5 bases, leaving 11 bases of the junction unmatched. CDR1 and CDR2 from the germline V gene are SEHNR and FQNEAQ (reference sequence). The CDR3 protein is CASSPRASGSRQETQYF. The CDR3 DNA is TGTGCCAGCAGCCCCCGGGCTAGCGGGAGTAGACAAGAGACCCAGTACTTC.

V and J are TRBV29-1 and TRBJ1-2, with D hard to call. V was clipped by 7 bases and J by 13 bases, with 22 bases between them. CDR3 length: 12 residues. Looked up from germline, CDR1 is SQVTM and CDR2 is ANQGSEA. The CDR3 nucleotides are TGCAGCGCACGGACTCCCCGCTCCTGGCGCACCTTC. Translated: CSARTPRSWRTF.

CDR3 in amino acids: CASSPGTSGRDEQYF. The CDR3, as DNA: TGTGCCAGCAGTCCCGGGACTAGCGGGAGGGACGAGCAGTACTTC. The rearrangement joins TRBV4-2 to TRBJ2-7; TRBD2 matches at 16 bases. This CDR3 is built from 15 residues. The germline gives CDR1 LGHNA, CDR2 YNFKEQ. Trimming took 6 bases from V and 5 from J; bases not matched to a gene: 4.

The V and J genes are TRBV20-1 and TRBJ1-1, with 9 positions matching TRBD1. Germline-derived CDR1 and CDR2 are DFQATT and SNEGSKA (reference sequence). J gave up 5 bases and V 0 bases, and 7 bases lay outside the gene matches. The CDR3 has 15 amino acids. DNA for the CDR3: TGCAGTGCTAGAGAACTACAGGGGGCGTGGACTGAAGCTTTCTTT. This sequence encodes CSARELQGAWTEAFF.

CDR3 region: CASSLDRPNTYEQYF. CDR3 DNA sequence: TGCGCCAGCAGCTTGGATAGGCCAAATACCTACGAGCAGTACTTC. This chain connects TRBV5-1 to TRBJ2-7; D not certain. Between the trimmed V and J ends, which lost 0 bases and 2 bases, there was a span of 12 bases. CDR3 length equals 15 residues. Germline V gene data show CDR1 as SGHRS and CDR2 as YFSETQ.

This chain uses TRBV5-5 with TRBJ1-1; the match to TRBD1 covers 8 bases. Trimming cost V 4 bases and J 1 base; bases outside gene matches: 9. CDR3 length equals 16 residues. CDR1 is SGHKS, CDR2 YYEKEE, per germline (reference sequence). This CDR3 reads CASSRDRWSSNTEAFF. In DNA, the CDR3 is TGTGCCAGCAGCCGGGACAGGTGGTCGTCGAACACTGAAGCTTTCTTT.

V usage is TRBV19 and J usage is TRBJ2-7, with 8 bases matching TRBD1. Germline CDR1 is LNHDA and CDR2 is SQIVND (reference sequence). The V segment lost 3 bases and the J segment 13 bases; nucleotides outside the gene matches: 8. The CDR3 contains 12 residues. CDR3: CASSISTGERYF. In nucleotides, the CDR3 is TGTGCCAGTAGTATTTCGACAGGGGAACGATACTTC. Supplemented by reference TRBV19 and TRBJ2-7, the full variable domain reads DGGITQSPKYLFRKEGQNVTLSCEQNLNHDAMYWYRQDPGQGLRLIYYSQIVNDFQKGDIAEGYSVSREKKESFPLTVTSAQKNPTAFYLCASSISTGERYFGPGTRLTVT.

V and J are TRBV7-8 and TRBJ2-7; TRBD2 might be the D (5 bases). CDR3 length: 13 amino acids. The V and J ends lost 4 bases and 3 bases respectively, with 10 bases between them. Germline V gene data show CDR1 as SGHVS and CDR2 as FQNEAQ. The CDR3 here is CASSSGFLYEQYF. DNA for the CDR3: TGTGCCAGCAGCTCGGGGTTCCTCTACGAGCAGTACTTC.

The rearrangement joins TRBV30 to TRBJ2-2, with TRBD2 as a possible D gene (5 bases). From germline, CDR1 is GTSNPN and CDR2 SVGIG (reference sequence). CDR3 length equals 16 residues. V lost 3 bases, J lost 6 bases, and 20 bases lay in between. DNA for the CDR3: TGTGCCTGGAGCGCCGGTGCGGCGTTGGGAGCCGGGGAGCTGTTTTTT. Translation: CAWSAGAALGAGELFF.

This chain uses TRBV7-3 with TRBJ2-1, with D unclear. V gave up 5 bases and J gave up 9 bases, with 20 bases separating them. Germline assignment: CDR1 SGHTA and CDR2 FQGTGA. This CDR3 region has 15 residues. CDR3 DNA: TGTGCCAGCAGCCCGCTAGAAAGGGCGAGGAGTGAGCAGTTCTTC. It translates to CASSPLERARSEQFF.

The chain links TRBV28 to TRBJ2-7; maybe TRBD2 (5 bases). The CDR3 is 15 amino acids. Trimming removed 5 bases at V and 2 bases at J, with 16 bases between. Germline lookup yields CDR1 MDHEN and CDR2 SYDVKM. CDR3 region: CASSPPERTAYEQYF. CDR3 sequence (DNA): TGTGCCAGCAGTCCTCCGGAGCGGACTGCCTACGAGCAGTACTTC. The full variable domain, with the rest looked up from reference TRBV28 and TRBJ2-7, is DVKVTQSSRYLVKRTGEKVFLECVQDMDHENMFWYRQDPGLGLRLIYFSYDVKMKEKGDIPEGYSVSREKKERFSLILESASTNQTSMYLCASSPPERTAYEQYFGPGTRLTVT.

The chain is built from TRBV29-1 and TRBJ2-3; a possible D gene is TRBD1 (6 bases). Germline loops: CDR1 SQVTM, CDR2 ANQGSEA. With 3 bases removed from V and 5 bases from J, the gap between germline ends came to 12 bases. The CDR3 contains 13 residues. The CDR3 spells CSVERGIGDTQYF. In nucleotides, the CDR3 is TGCAGCGTTGAGAGGGGGATCGGAGATACGCAGTATTTT.

The chain employs TRBV5-4 and TRBJ2-1; possibly TRBD1 for D (6 bases). The CDR3 loop spans 14 amino acids. V was cut by 2 bases and J by 8 bases, with 14 bases left in between. Germline loops: CDR1 SGHNT, CDR2 YYREEE (reference sequence). The CDR3 region is CASSFPAGADEQFF. For the CDR3, the DNA is TGTGCCAGCAGCTTCCCTGCAGGGGCCGATGAGCAGTTCTTC.

This clonotype was seen just once. The chain couples TRBV20-1 to TRBJ2-1; TRBD2 matches 9 bases. CDR1 is DFQATT and CDR2 is SNEGSKA in the germline V gene (reference sequence). The CDR3 runs 14 residues. V shed 0 bases and J 6 bases; nucleotides not matched to a gene: 3. CDR3 loop: CSAREREGGNEQFF. CDR3 nucleotides: TGCAGTGCTAGAGAGCGGGAGGGAGGCAATGAGCAGTTCTTC.

The V and J genes are TRBV18 and TRBJ2-7; no clear D gene. The CDR3 spans 15 residues. V was pared by 2 bases and J by 1 base, with 12 bases between. CDR1 and CDR2 (germline): KGHSH, LQKENI. The DNA for the CDR3 is TGTGCCAGCTCACCATCGGTGCAGGATTCCTACGAGCAGTACTTC. It encodes CASSPSVQDSYEQYF.

The chain employs TRBV7-2 and TRBJ2-1, with D maybe TRBD2 (5 bases). In germline, CDR1 is SGHTA, CDR2 FQGNSA. This CDR3 has 16 residues. V was shortened by 3 bases and J by 4 bases, with 16 bases between the two germline ends. The CDR3 here is CASSFRDYSVYNEQFF. CDR3 DNA sequence: TGTGCCAGCAGCTTCCGCGACTACTCCGTTTACAATGAGCAGTTCTTC.

V is TRBV20-1 and J is TRBJ2-2; D may be TRBD1 (5 bases). The CDR3 has 15 amino acids. Looked up from germline, CDR1 is DFQATT and CDR2 is SNEGSKA (reference sequence). The V end was cut by 0 bases, the J end by 0 bases, with 8 bases between. The CDR3, as DNA: TGCAGTGCTAGAGATAGGGGCCCGAACACCGGGGAGCTGTTTTTT. Translation gives CSARDRGPNTGELFF.